This T cell receptor (beta chain) stems from a study of blood T cell repertoires in COVID-19. Trimming shortened V by 1 base and J by 4 bases, and 16 bases separated the two germline ends. Germline CDR1 SGHDN, CDR2 FVKESK. CDR3 length equals 16 residues. Repertoires were generated with immunoSEQ multiplex PCR, while TCRdb's copy carries only in-frame clones and drops some. The repertoire holds about 670,000 clones, with 70% to 90% as singletons. A few counts support this clone. This sequence originates from a young woman with acute or convalescent COVID-19. The gene calls are TRBV14 and TRBJ1-2; D is perhaps TRBD1 (6 bases). The specimen was peripheral blood. The CDR3 nucleotides are TGTGCCAGCAGCCAAGGAACAGGGATAACCCCCTATGGCTACACCTTC. It codes for CASSQGTGITPYGYTF.